Detailed here is one T cell receptor (beta chain). Its specific antigen is unknown. No much larger clone is present one base from it, and per-base qualities are unavailable. This entry belongs to a study of cytomegalovirus exposure and HLA in healthy donors (dated by TCRdb to 2016 to 2017). The study in broad terms: According to an earlier analysis of 587 of the donors, some 180 million T cells yielded 90 million to 130 million unique TCR beta sequences and about 300 Gb of sequence data. Among 350 to 400 genotyped donors of the cohort, an average of 235,054 unique TCR beta nucleotide sequences were sequenced per donor, around 20% of them non-productive. Donor age, sex, ethnicity and CMV serostatus were collected together with the repertoire data. The number of donors typed differed by locus, with roughly 620-630 for A, B, C, DRB1 and DQB1, 522 for DQA1, nearly 610 for DPA1, and roughly 450 for DPB1. The study profiled the T cell repertoires of approximately 700 subjects by immunosequencing and related them to cytomegalovirus serostatus. All discovery cohort repertoires had been generated using a single sequencing platform. A later genetic analysis used genome-wide SNP genotypes for about 65% of the 666 donors, treating that subset as a discovery cohort. Of the 300 to 450 genotyped donors, more than 75% were placed in the genetic ancestry cluster associated with self-reported Caucasian donors. Along with the approximately 700-subject first cohort, a separate validation cohort of over a hundred different subjects was used. Roughly 300 gigabases of sequencing data and around 87 million unique TCR sequences were included in an early release covering under 650 HLA-typed donors. The study combined high-throughput TCR immunosequencing, statistical association of individual TCRs with disease status, and machine learning to predict cytomegalovirus infection status. A handful of DR-DQ haplotypes were treated as single units for association and clustering because of strong linkage in the cohort. An earlier analysis of some 600 of the donors applied high-throughput TCR beta sequencing to assess whether each TCR beta V gene segment acted as functional or pseudogenic. In a later analysis, previously published TCR beta repertoires from 666 donors were re-analyzed and high-resolution HLA genotyping was added so that TCR occurrence patterns could be studied. Rather than drawing on any new phenotypic data, the later analysis identified candidate immune exposures from TCR beta sequences and the way those sequences occurred across donors. HLA typing covered class I and class II loci at four-digit resolution. The study aimed to test whether cataloging public T cell receptors could reveal signatures of past pathogen exposure.

The cohort consisted of approximately 670 healthy bone marrow donors. Cohort members were all nominally healthy when sampled, although unrecorded immune exposures were likely present. The donor was CMV seropositive and belonged to the group of 250 to 300 seropositive cohort members. A peripheral blood sample was provided by each donor, and peripheral blood mononuclear cells were used for TCR beta sequencing. Genomic DNA was extracted from the blood cell samples with the Qiagen DNeasy Blood Extraction Kit. The receptor library was made with the immunoSEQ multiplex PCR assay. For the multiplex PCR, a mixture combining 60 forward primers for TCR Vbeta segments and 13 reverse primers for TCR Jbeta segments was used. The CDR3 region of rearranged TCR beta genes was amplified from genomic DNA with a multiplex PCR assay. The amplified TCR beta libraries were sequenced on the Illumina HiSeq System as 87-base-pair reads. Processing in the source paper ran as follows. A later analysis tallied around 87 million unique TCR beta chains across the 666 repertoires, and about 12 million of those chains were shared by two or more donors. Raw reads were error-corrected and collapsed into unique sequences by a nearest-neighbor algorithm in which closely related sequences were merged to remove PCR and sequencing errors. To assign V, D and J gene segments, CDR3 sequences were aligned to IMGT reference sequences. For a sequence to be retained, at least a six-nucleotide match to both a V gene segment and a J gene segment was required. Rearrangements were called productive when the CDR3 lacked stop codons and stayed in frame with V and J; all others were non-productive. Following IMGT convention, CDR3 was defined as the stretch from the second conserved V-encoded cysteine up to the conserved J-encoded phenylalanine. The earlier analysis of 550 to 650 of the donors excluded any sequence lacking an unambiguous match to a single V gene segment. An earlier analysis of almost 600 of the donors classified V segments as functional when productive rearrangements were above 56.7% and as segregating when the standard deviation between donors was above 5%. A statistical classification framework was built for diagnosing cytomegalovirus status from the catalog of TCR beta chain sequences. A later analysis assigned V and J genes by comparing TCR nucleotide sequences with IMGT/GENE-DB human TR gene sequences. A later analysis assigned CDR3 sequences and most-parsimonious VDJ recombination scenarios with the TCRdist pipeline. In a later analysis, every TCR beta chain was defined by the combination of its CDR3 amino acid sequence and its V-gene family, and reads without a unique V-gene family were dropped. In a later analysis, several hundred highly shared, low-generation-probability nucleotide sequences were removed to address suspected cross-contamination and a sequencing artifact. In a later analysis, a clonal expansion index for each public chain was calculated from normalized within-repertoire ranks of inferred template counts. Generation probabilities in a later analysis came from a VDJ recombination model fitted to out-of-frame rearrangements, and those results were checked against IGoR. In a later analysis, TCR-TCR, TCR-HLA and TCR-CMV co-occurrence was scored with hypergeometric tests, and a repertoire-size bias correction was applied to TCR pairs. A later analysis estimated false discovery rates by permuting HLA or CMV assignments 20 times. In a later analysis, co-occurring TCRs were grouped using DBSCAN, with TCRdist sequence similarity added in when clustering inside HLA-allele-positive subsets. Co-occurrence clustering excluded repertoires with fewer than 30,000 or more than 120,000 public chains, plus five with anomalous nucleotide sharing. TCRdb obtained this table from immuneACCESS and retained in-frame rearrangements with V and J assigned. These tables miss some clones; where compared with another copy, unresolved V genes account for less than half of the shortfall, and the remainder is unexplained. D and trimming were read from the DNA, whereas the V and J calls and clone size are those reported in that table. The sample table records around 300,000 clones; about 83% of these occur just once. About 2% of the sample comes from the top ten.

Here is what the overall study found, with its caveats: In both the original and validation cohorts, the classifier was reported to diagnose cytomegalovirus status with high specificity and sensitivity. Because HLA typing was missing for some donors at each locus, association tests included only the typed subset. In vitro tests confirmed that a few of the cytomegalovirus-associated TCR beta chains recognize cytomegalovirus antigens. A further reported finding was that TCR beta sequences accurately predicted the HLA-A and HLA-B alleles for most subjects in the first cohort. In the study, about 150 TCR beta chains were listed as associated with cytomegalovirus. Compared with the 666-donor mean, donors in an Asian-associated ancestry cluster had fewer N-insertions in productive TCRs, according to a later genetic analysis. At a false discovery rate of 0.05, a later analysis linked roughly 17,000 TCR beta sequences to specific HLA alleles. In a later analysis, TCR association rates were found to vary across HLA loci, with the most associated TCRs seen for DRB1 alleles and the fewest for HLA-C alleles. Because the 87-base-pair reads could not distinguish some IMGT-functional V segments, including TRBV6-2 and TRBV6-3, those segments were excluded. A later analysis reported that several top co-occurrence clusters appeared linked to parvovirus B19, influenza, CMV and Epstein-Barr virus. A later analysis found that HLA-associated TCR beta chains were more clonally expanded and had lower generation probabilities than equally common non-associated chains. A later genetic analysis associated a missense DCLRE1C variant with V-gene and J-gene trimming of TCR beta chains, and an independent cohort replicated the association. The authors suggested that the approach could potentially be extended to other disease states and immunological phenotypes. Broadly in line with IMGT annotations, most TCR beta V segments showed up in productive rearrangements about 90% or about 30% of the time in an earlier analysis of around 600 of the donors. While some public TCRs were present in many individuals, most TCR sequences turned up only very rarely across donors. Most CMV-associated TCR beta chains appeared to be HLA-restricted in a later analysis, and the HLA associations seemed to be driven largely by CMV exposure. When HLA alleles, especially DR and DQ, strongly co-occurred, TCR associations were difficult to assign to individual alleles. A cluster of highly shared sequence variants was judged likely to be a technical artifact of the sequencing pipeline. About 15 rarely observed V segments, including chromosome 9 orphons, were excluded from the earlier analysis of a few hundred of the donors because counts were too low. This cohort had only TCR beta chains sequenced, and the lack of alpha or paired-chain data limited which features could be detected. Linkage disequilibrium might explain the correlated functional status among segregating V segments, but an unknown experimental factor could not be ruled out. Immune exposure information for the cohort was limited to CMV serostatus. Presence/absence analyses assumed roughly uniform sequencing depth across donors, an assumption that may not hold.

Based on the germline V gene, the CDR1 and CDR2 sequences are SGHTA and FQGTGA. The cysteine opens and the phenylalanine closes a CDR3 of 14 amino acids. Only the CDR3 DNA is retained, 42 bases long and in frame from the first base. The trim is 1 base for V and 0 bases for J, with a gap of 7 bases between the germline ends. This receptor was taken from a woman between 40 and 55 years old in good health and CMV-seropositive. The specimen sequenced was PBMCs. This chain joins TRBV7-3 to TRBJ2-7, with the D segment identity uncertain. The CDR3: CASSLNPGSYEQYF. Here is the DNA: TGTGCCAGCAGCTTAAACCCCGGCTCCTACGAGCAGTACTTC.